This TCR beta chain derives from a study of blood T cell repertoires in COVID-19. Study summary: Spain, Italy and the United States supplied samples that represented acute and convalescent COVID-19.

V shed 3 bases and J shed 2 bases, with 14 bases lying between them. The germline V gene has CDR1 SGHTA and CDR2 FQGNSA. CDR3 length: 15 amino acids. It was during active infection that Seattle patients were enrolled and then longitudinally followed. Authors' data handling: Estimation of nucleated cell counts was performed using reference gene primer amplification. Assay used: immunoSEQ multiplex PCR; TCRdb lists only in-frame clones, some missing. V and J calls and clone size are as listed in that table; D and trimming were resolved from the DNA. Among 200,000 to 250,000 clones listed, around 86% were seen once. This clone appeared once.

The rearrangement joins TRBV7-2 to TRBJ2-7; a possible D gene is TRBD2 (5 bases). The receptor was isolated from a woman in her 70s with COVID-19, enrolled during active disease. The specimen was peripheral blood. For the CDR3, the DNA is TGTGCCAGCAGCTTCTCTGGGAGAAGAGCCTACGAGCAGTACTTC. It yields the protein CASSFSGRRAYEQYF.